Below are 2 T cell receptor beta chains sequenced from a single sample in a study of blood T cell repertoires in COVID-19. Only in-frame clones appear in the TCRdb table, and some are missing; sequencing was by immunoSEQ multiplex PCR. The sample records around 290,000 clones, approximately 91% being singletons. Source material: PBMCs or T cells enriched from blood (not recorded which). The origin of the receptors is a woman in her thirties who had recovered from COVID-19.

The chain is built from TRBV19 and TRBJ1-2, with 9 bases identical to TRBD1. Germline trimming cut 4 bases from V and 8 bases from J; bases unmatched to any gene: 17. CDR1 is LNHDA and CDR2 is SQIVND in the germline V gene (reference sequence). CDR3 length: 17 residues. Written as DNA, the CDR3 is TGTGCCAGTAGTACAGGGCCCGGACAGGGGCGAAGAAGGGGCTACACCTTC. This encodes CASSTGPGQGRRRGYTF.

The V and J genes are TRBV28 and TRBJ1-1; 10 positions match TRBD1. Germline CDR1 MDHEN, CDR2 SYDVKM. V dropped 5 bases and J dropped 5; count of bases not matched to a gene: 8. CDR3 length equals 15 residues. CDR3 DNA: TGTGCCAGCAGTCGGCCGGGACAGGGGCTGACTGAAGCTTTCTTT. Its protein is CASSRPGQGLTEAFF.